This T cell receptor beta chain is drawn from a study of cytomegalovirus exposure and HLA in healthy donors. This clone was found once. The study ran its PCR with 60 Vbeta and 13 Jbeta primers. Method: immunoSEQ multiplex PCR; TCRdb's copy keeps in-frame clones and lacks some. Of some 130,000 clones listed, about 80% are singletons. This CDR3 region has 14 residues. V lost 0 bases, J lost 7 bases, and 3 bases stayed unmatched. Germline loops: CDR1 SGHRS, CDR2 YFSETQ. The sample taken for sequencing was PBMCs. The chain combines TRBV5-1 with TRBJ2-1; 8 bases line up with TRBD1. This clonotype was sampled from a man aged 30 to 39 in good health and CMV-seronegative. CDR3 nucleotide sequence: TGCGCCAGCAGCTTGGAGGACAGGGCGAATGAGCAGTTCTTC. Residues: CASSLEDRANEQFF.